The clone carrying this TCR beta chain was seen ten or more times. Its antigen remains unidentified. Breast cancer patients provided tissue from their axillary draining lymph nodes. Trimming pared 4 bases from V and 2 bases from J, leaving 8 bases between. The CDR3 extends over 14 amino acids. The record originates from a study of breast tumors, draining lymph nodes, adjacent tissues. Study-level results: Most tumor T cells seemingly derive from lymph node, then expand in tumor. That most tumor T cells come from lymph nodes remained unproven. Tumors had less TCR diversity than lymph nodes, more than nontumor tissue. Luminal-like breast cancer showed significantly greater tumor-nontumor repertoire similarity than basal-like breast cancer did.

MiXCR, applied by TCRdb to the multiplex PCR reads, yields one record per CDR3 protein. The table includes about 110,000 distinct CDR3 sequences, less than 40% detected once. The clonotype originates from a female donor with breast cancer. Some clones in this sample may be carry-over from other donors' samples. Sequencing was carried out using axillary lymph node tissue. The chain couples TRBV12-3 or TRBV12-4 to TRBJ2-2, with D unclear. The CDR3 sequence: CASSYGRNTGELFF. CDR3 nucleotides: TGTGCCAGCAGTTACGGCCGCAACACCGGGGAGCTGTTTTTT.